This T cell receptor beta chain was sequenced in a study of T cell changes during pregnancy in multiple sclerosis. The CDR3 length is 16 residues. Germline lookup yields CDR1 MNHEY and CDR2 SMNVEV (reference sequence). Germline trimming cut 5 bases from V and 3 bases from J; bases unmatched to any gene: 6. Libraries were prepared by immunoSEQ multiplex PCR; TCRdb keeps only in-frame clonotypes and omits some of them. The table lists around 24,000 clones, around 86% of them singletons. The chain carries TRBV27 and TRBJ2-1; 11 nucleotides match TRBD2. This receptor was obtained from a female donor in good health, enrolled as a control in a pregnancy study. Sequencing was performed on CD8+ T cells from peripheral blood mononuclear cells, taken in the first trimester of pregnancy. The DNA of the CDR3 is TGTGCCAGCAGTCCGGAACTAGCGGGGGACTACAATGAGCAGTTCTTC. This sequence encodes CASSPELAGDYNEQFF.